This note documents a single T cell receptor (beta chain) sequence. The target antigen is unknown. The CDR3 is 21 residues long. Germline loops: CDR1 SGHVS, CDR2 FQNEAQ. Germline trimming cut 5 bases from V and 0 bases from J; bases unmatched to any gene: 15. This entry is derived from a study of Ad26.COV2.S vaccination and SARS-CoV-2 variants. Study results and limitations: The analyses of TCR breadth and depth may have understated the size of total T cell responses. Vaccinees reportedly had broad spike-specific CD8+ and CD4+ T cell responses. Those who received the vaccine showed greater spike-specific TCR breadth than those given placebo.

Here immunoSEQ multiplex PCR was the method, and the copy in TCRdb shows in-frame clones only, minus some. The sample gives some 39,000 clones, around 83% of which show up once; around half is in the top ten. Sample: peripheral blood, taken after recovery from COVID-19. V and J are TRBV7-8 and TRBJ2-2; 13 positions match TRBD2. This clonotype was obtained from a human donor who had recovered from COVID-19. The CDR3 spells CASSRVLGLAGSSPNTGELFF. Here the CDR3 DNA reads TGTGCCAGCAGCCGAGTACTGGGACTAGCGGGGTCAAGTCCGAACACCGGGGAGCTGTTTTTT.